The sequence of this T cell receptor (beta chain) was determined in a study of CD8 T cells in ankylosing spondylitis. Findings and limits, study-wide: Matched ankylosing spondylitis synovial fluid reportedly showed significant enrichment of disease-linked clones. Eight highly homologous variants formed a TCR beta motif that appeared characteristic of ankylosing spondylitis blood. As for the disease-linked clones, they showed a CD8+ phenotype and occurred at relatively low frequencies in peripheral blood.

TCR beta libraries were made by quantitative 5'-RACE with molecular barcodes. Each CDR3 protein gets one entry after TCRdb re-called the 5' RACE reads with MiXCR. Of about 540,000 distinct CDR3 sequences listed, roughly 13% are singletons. There are a few counts of this clonotype. The target antigen is unknown. Germline lookup yields CDR1 SGHTA and CDR2 FQGNSA. Trimming stripped 5 bases from V and 7 bases from J, with 14 bases between. CDR3 length equals 14 residues. The material sequenced was blood, either unsorted or a sorted T cell fraction (not recorded which). This sequence was found in a male donor with ankylosing spondylitis. V usage is TRBV7-2 and J usage is TRBJ2-2; D is possibly TRBD1 or TRBD2 (5 bases each). Here the CDR3 reads CASSPWTGGGELFF. CDR3 coding DNA: TGTGCCAGCAGCCCTTGGACTGGGGGCGGGGAGCTGTTTTTT.